This T cell receptor beta chain comes out of a study of blood T cells in healthy people across ages. Study in general: With template switching, about one barcoded beta molecule was captured per two T cells.

Germline CDR1 ENHRY, CDR2 SYGVKD. This CDR3 spans 14 amino acids. The germline V and J ends were trimmed by 2 bases and 7 bases, with 11 bases remaining between them. This clonotype appeared a single time. The use of a sample-barcoded 5' primer and a J-beta primer mix characterized a second PCR of roughly 7 to 11 cycles. TCRdb recomputed calls from the 5' RACE reads with MiXCR, one row per CDR3 protein. The table includes 650,000 to 800,000 distinct CDR3 sequences, over 40% detected once. The chain employs TRBV10-3 and TRBJ1-4, with D tentatively TRBD1 (5 bases). The sequenced sample consisted of blood. This clonotype originated in a woman older than 75 in good health. The CDR3 DNA sequence: TGTGCCATCAGTGAGCCCGGGGGTAGTGAAAAACTGTTTTTT. Translated, it gives CAISEPGGSEKLFF.